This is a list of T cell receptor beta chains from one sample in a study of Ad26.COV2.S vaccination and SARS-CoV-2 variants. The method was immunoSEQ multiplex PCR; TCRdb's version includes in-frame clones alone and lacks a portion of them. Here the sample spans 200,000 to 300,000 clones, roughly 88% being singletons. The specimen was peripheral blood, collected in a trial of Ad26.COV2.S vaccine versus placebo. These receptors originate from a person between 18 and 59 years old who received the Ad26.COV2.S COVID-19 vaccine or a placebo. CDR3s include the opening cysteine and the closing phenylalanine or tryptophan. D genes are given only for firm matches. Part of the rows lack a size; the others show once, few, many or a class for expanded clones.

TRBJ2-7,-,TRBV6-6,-,TGTGCCAGCAGTTCCAAAGAAGGGTACGAGCAGTACTTC,CASSSKEGYEQYF
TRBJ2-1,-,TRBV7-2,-,TGTGCCAGCAGCTTAAGGTTTTGGGGGGAAAGCGAGCAGTTCTTC,CASSLRFWGESEQFF
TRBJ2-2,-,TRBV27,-,TGTGCCAGCAGTGCCTCCTCACAGGGAGACACCGGGGAGCTGTTTTTT,CASSASSQGDTGELFF
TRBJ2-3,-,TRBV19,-,TGTGCCAGTAGACCACGGGGGGCAGGCACAGATACGCAGTATTTT,CASRPRGAGTDTQYF
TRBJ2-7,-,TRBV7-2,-,TGTGCCAGCAGCTTACGGGCTTACGAGCAGTACTTC,CASSLRAYEQYF
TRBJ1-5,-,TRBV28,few,TGTGCCAGCAGAGCCCAGACGGGTTTGAATAGCAATCAGCCCCAGCATTTT,CASRAQTGLNSNQPQHF
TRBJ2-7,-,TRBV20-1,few,TGCAGTGCTCCCTCGACCTACGAGCAGTACTTC,CSAPSTYEQYF
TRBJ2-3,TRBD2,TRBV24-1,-,TGTGCCACCAGTGACCCCGGGACTAGCGGAGGGTACACAGATACGCAGTATTTT,CATSDPGTSGGYTDTQYF
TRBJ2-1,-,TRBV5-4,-,TGTGCCAGCAGCTGGGGGGGGCAGGGTGAGCAGTTCTTC,CASSWGGQGEQFF
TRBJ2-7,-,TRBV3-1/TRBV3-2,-,TGTGCCAGCAGCAAGTCTCCCCCGAGGGGGGCAGGGGTACCCTACGAGCAGTACTTC,CASSKSPPRGAGVPYEQYF
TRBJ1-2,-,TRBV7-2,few,TGTGCCAGCAGCTTAGACCCAGGGGCTAACTATGGCTACACCTTC,CASSLDPGANYGYTF
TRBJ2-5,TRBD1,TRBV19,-,TGTGCCAGTAGTAACCCGTACAGGGGAAGGGAGACCCAGTACTTC,CASSNPYRGRETQYF
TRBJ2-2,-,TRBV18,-,TGTGCCAGCTCATCAGGAGATAACACCGGGGAGCTGTTTTTT,CASSSGDNTGELFF
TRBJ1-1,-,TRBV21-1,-,TGTGCCAGCAGCAAAGAGGGGGCGGCTGAAGCTTTCTTT,CASSKEGAAEAFF
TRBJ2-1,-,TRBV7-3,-,TGTGCCAGCAGCTCAGAGATTGGGCCGCTGACCGAGCAGTTCTTC,CASSSEIGPLTEQFF
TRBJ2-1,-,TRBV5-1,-,TGCGCCAGCAGCTTGGTGGCGGGGGCGGGCAATGAGCAGTTCTTC,CASSLVAGAGNEQFF
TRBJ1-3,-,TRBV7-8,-,TGTGCCAGCAGCTTGTCAGCGGGCCCTGGAAACACCATATATTTT,CASSLSAGPGNTIYF
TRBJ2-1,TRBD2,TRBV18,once,TGTGCCAGCTCCCTGGTGGGAAGCGGGAGGTATTACAATGAGCAGTTCTTC,CASSLVGSGRYYNEQFF
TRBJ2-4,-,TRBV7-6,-,TGTGCCAGCAGCCCCTCCTTTAAGAGGTCTGCACTAGCCAAAAACATTCAGTACTTC,CASSPSFKRSALAKNIQYF
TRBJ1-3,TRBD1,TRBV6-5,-,TGTGCCAGCAGTTATGGGACAGGGGGAAACACCATATATTTT,CASSYGTGGNTIYF
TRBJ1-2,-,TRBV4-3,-,TGCGCCAGCAGCCAAGAGCGAGGGGGAAATTATGGCTACACCTTC,CASSQERGGNYGYTF
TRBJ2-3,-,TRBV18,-,TGTGCCAGCTCACCATTGAGAGATACGCAGTATTTT,CASSPLRDTQYF
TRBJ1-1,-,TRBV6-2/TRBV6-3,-,TGTGCCAGCAGCCCGGATTGGGGCGTGGAAGCTTTCTTT,CASSPDWGVEAFF
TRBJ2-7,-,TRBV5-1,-,TGCGCCAGCAGCCGAACCTACCAGGCCTACGAGCAGTACTTC,CASSRTYQAYEQYF
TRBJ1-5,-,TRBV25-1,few,TGTGCCAGCAGTGGGGCCGGCAATCAGCCCCAGCATTTT,CASSGAGNQPQHF
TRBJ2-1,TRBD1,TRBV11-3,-,TGTGCCAGCAGCAGGGACAGCAACAATGAGCAGTTCTTC,CASSRDSNNEQFF
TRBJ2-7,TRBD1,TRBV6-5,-,TGTGCCAGCAGTCCAACCGGGACAGGGACCTACGAGCAGTACTTC,CASSPTGTGTYEQYF
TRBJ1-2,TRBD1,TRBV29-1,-,TGCAGCGTTCCCACCCAGGGGGTAGTAGGTGGCTACACCTTC,CSVPTQGVVGGYTF
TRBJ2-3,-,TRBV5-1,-,TGCGCCAGCAGCTTGGGGGCCCTCCCGGGGACAGATACGCAGTATTTT,CASSLGALPGTDTQYF
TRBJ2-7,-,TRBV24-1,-,TGTGCCACCAGTGCCCTCGTGGGGGTCACCTACGAGCAGTACTTC,CATSALVGVTYEQYF
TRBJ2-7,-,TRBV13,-,TGTGCCAGCAGCGCCCCTTCGGGCGAGCAGTACTTC,CASSAPSGEQYF
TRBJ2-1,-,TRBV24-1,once,TGTGCCACCAGTGATTTTGGGCTTGGCGGGGAGCAGTTCTTC,CATSDFGLGGEQFF
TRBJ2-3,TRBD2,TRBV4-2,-,TGTGCCAGCAGCCAAGATTTAGCTAGCGGGCGCACAGATACGCAGTATTTT,CASSQDLASGRTDTQYF
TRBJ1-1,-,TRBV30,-,TGTGCCTGGAGTGTCAGAGGGGGGGGGACTGAAGCTTTCTTT,CAWSVRGGGTEAFF
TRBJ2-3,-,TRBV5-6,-,TGTGCCAGCAGCTTGGATCCCCGGAGGACAGATACGCAGTATTTT,CASSLDPRRTDTQYF
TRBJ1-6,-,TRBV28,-,TGTGCCAGCAGTCCCTGGGAGGAGGGGGTCTCACCCCTCCACTTT,CASSPWEEGVSPLHF
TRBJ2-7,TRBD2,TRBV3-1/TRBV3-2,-,TGTGCCAGCAGCCCGTCAGGCGGGGGGGGACCCAGCTCCTACGAGCAGTACTTC,CASSPSGGGGPSSYEQYF
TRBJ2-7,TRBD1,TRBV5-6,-,TGTGCCAGCAGCCCCGGGACAGGCAGGAACGAGCAGTACTTC,CASSPGTGRNEQYF
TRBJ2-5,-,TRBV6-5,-,TGTGCCAGCTCCGGGGGGCCAGAGGAGACCCAGTACTTC,CASSGGPEETQYF
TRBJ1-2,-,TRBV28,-,TGTGCCAGCAGTTTGGGCGGATTCTATGGCTACACCTTC,CASSLGGFYGYTF
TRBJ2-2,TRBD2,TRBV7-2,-,TGTGCCAGCAGCTTAGACGCTAGCGGGAGGACCGGGGAGCTGTTTTTT,CASSLDASGRTGELFF
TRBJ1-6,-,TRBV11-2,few,TGTGCCAGCAGCTTAGGTTCACCCCTCCACTTT,CASSLGSPLHF
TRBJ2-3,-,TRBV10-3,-,TGTGCCATCAGTGCAGGATCTAGCACAGATACGCAGTATTTT,CAISAGSSTDTQYF
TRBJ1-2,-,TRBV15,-,TGTGCCACCAGCAGAAACCGGGACGGGGGCTACACCTTC,CATSRNRDGGYTF
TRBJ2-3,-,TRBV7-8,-,TGTGCCAGCAGCTTGGCGGGGTTAGATACGCAGTATTTT,CASSLAGLDTQYF
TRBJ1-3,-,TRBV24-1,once,TGTGCCACCAGTGACCTAGTCGGGGGCAGCTCTGGAAACACCATATATTTT,CATSDLVGGSSGNTIYF
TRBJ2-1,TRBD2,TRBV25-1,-,TGTGCCAGCAGTGCTAGGACTAGCGGGGGGGCTTCCTACAATGAGCAGTTCTTC,CASSARTSGGASYNEQFF
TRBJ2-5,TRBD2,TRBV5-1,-,TGCGCCAGCAGCTTGGTGGCCAGCGGGGGTAGGGAGACCCAGTACTTC,CASSLVASGGRETQYF
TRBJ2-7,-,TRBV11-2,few,TGTGCCAGCAGCTTAGGCGCAGGCGCCTCCTACGAGCAGTACTTC,CASSLGAGASYEQYF
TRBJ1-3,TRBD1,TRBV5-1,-,TGCGCCAGCAGCGGGGGGGACAGGACAAACACCATATATTTT,CASSGGDRTNTIYF
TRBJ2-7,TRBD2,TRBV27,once,TGTGCCAGCAGTTCCTATCCCGGACTAGTCCACGAGCAGTACTTC,CASSSYPGLVHEQYF
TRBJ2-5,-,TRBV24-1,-,TGTGCCACCAGTGATCCTGGGGGGACCCAGTACTTC,CATSDPGGTQYF
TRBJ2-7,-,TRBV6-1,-,TGTGCCAGCAGTGATGGAGGCAGATCCTACGAGCAGTACTTC,CASSDGGRSYEQYF
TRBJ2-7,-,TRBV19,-,TGTGCCAGTAGGGTAGCGTCGACTAGCTCCTACGAGCAGTACTTC,CASRVASTSSYEQYF
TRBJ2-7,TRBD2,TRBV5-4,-,TGTGCCAGCAGCTCACCCTTACTAGCGTACGAGCAGTACTTC,CASSSPLLAYEQYF
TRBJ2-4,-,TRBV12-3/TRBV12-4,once,TGTGCCAGCAGCCCCGACATTAAAAACATTCAGTACTTC,CASSPDIKNIQYF
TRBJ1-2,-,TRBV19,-,TGTGCCAGTAGTACCCTTAACCACTATGGCTACACCTTC,CASSTLNHYGYTF